A single sample is the source of the 19 T cell receptor beta chains below, sequenced in a study of vaccination effects on CD4 cells after COVID-19. Antigen-specific CD4+ T cells were expanded (with viral peptide pools) by the ViraFEST assay ahead of sequencing. Culturing for 9 to 10 days preceded CD4+ T cell isolation. All study participants received two doses of BNT162b2 or mRNA-1273 vaccine. These receptors have no known antigen. Assay used: immunoSEQ multiplex PCR; TCRdb lists only in-frame clones, some missing. The sample lists tens of thousands of clones; about three quarters were seen once. Material: CD4+ T cells from PBMCs cultured with HCoV-229E spike peptides, obtained after COVID-19 vaccination. The receptors were gathered from a human donor who received a COVID-19 vaccine.

The chain is built from TRBV7-8 and TRBJ2-1, with 8 bases fitting TRBD1. The junction had 9 bases not matched to a gene; V was cut back by 1 base and J by 7 bases. The CDR3 sequence is 16 residues long. The germline CDR1 and CDR2 sequences are SGHVS and FQNEAQ. The DNA for the CDR3 is TGTGCCAGCAGCTTAGTCCTTGACAGGGACAGGAATGAGCAGTTCTTC. Amino acids: CASSLVLDRDRNEQFF.

This chain joins TRBV5-8 and TRBJ2-1; no reliable D call. The germline gives CDR1 SGHTS, CDR2 YDEGEE. The CDR3 extends over 18 amino acids. The V and J ends lost 7 bases and 0 bases respectively, with 23 bases between them. CDR3 DNA sequence: TGTGCCAGCCCATCATCTCTGGCCGTCCCGAGCTCCTACAATGAGCAGTTCTTC. This encodes CASPSSLAVPSSYNEQFF.

The chain joins TRBV5-1 to TRBJ2-1, with 8 nucleotides matching TRBD1. Unmatched junction bases numbered 5, after V lost 0 bases and J lost 6 bases. CDR1 and CDR2 from the germline V gene are SGHRS and YFSETQ. This CDR3 is 15 amino acids long. This CDR3 is CASSLGQGLSNEQFF. CDR3 DNA: TGCGCCAGCAGCTTGGGACAGGGGTTGAGCAATGAGCAGTTCTTC.

V and J are TRBV4-1 and TRBJ2-5; TRBD1 might be the D (6 bases). CDR1 and CDR2 from the germline V gene are MGHRA and YSYEKL. Trimming stripped 3 bases from V and 2 bases from J, with 10 bases between. This CDR3 contains 14 residues. The DNA of the CDR3 is TGCGCCAGCAGCCAGGTAACAGGGCAAGAGACCCAGTACTTC. As protein: CASSQVTGQETQYF.

The J gene is TRBJ1-1, the V gene TRBV2, with unresolved D. Germline CDR1 SNHLY, CDR2 FYNNEI. Trimming left V 4 bases short and J 5 bases short, with 11 bases between. The CDR3 sequence is 13 residues long. The CDR3: CASSGGVGTEAFF. The DNA of the CDR3 is TGTGCCAGCAGTGGGGGTGTAGGTACTGAAGCTTTCTTT.

The J gene is TRBJ2-3, the V gene TRBV5-1, with D perhaps assigned TRBD1 or TRBD2 (5 bases each). Trimming shortened V by 2 bases and J by 5 bases, and 21 bases separated the two germline ends. The CDR3 has 17 residues. CDR1 is SGHRS and CDR2 is YFSETQ in the germline V gene. The chain's CDR3 is CASSLAGARQDLDTQYF. In DNA, the CDR3 is TGCGCCAGCAGCTTAGCCGGGGCCCGGCAAGACTTAGATACGCAGTATTTT.

This chain joins TRBV20-1 and TRBJ1-1, with no clear D. Trimming pared 5 bases from V and 7 bases from J, leaving 5 bases between. Looked up from germline, CDR1 is DFQATT and CDR2 is SNEGSKA (reference sequence). The CDR3 length is 9 residues. CDR3 nucleotide sequence: TGCAGTGCTCTCCTTGAAGCTTTCTTT. As protein: CSALLEAFF.

V and J are TRBV28 and TRBJ1-2; 8 bases are shared with TRBD1. The germline V gene encodes CDR1 MDHEN and CDR2 SYDVKM. Trimming removed 5 bases from V and 10 bases from J; junction bases left unmatched: 15. The CDR3 runs to 15 residues. The CDR3 loop reads CASSPSGTGTLDYTF. The CDR3 DNA reads TGTGCCAGCAGTCCATCCGGGACAGGAACCCTGGACTACACCTTC.

This chain links TRBV7-2 with TRBJ2-2, with a weak D call TRBD1 (5 bases). Germline V lookup: CDR1 SGHTA, CDR2 FQGNSA. V lost 2 bases and J 5 bases, leaving 9 bases between the germline ends. The CDR3 is 14 amino acids. CDR3 bases: TGTGCCAGCAGCTTAAGGCAGGGTACCGGGGAGCTGTTTTTT. The encoded protein is CASSLRQGTGELFF.

The chain carries TRBV6-5 and TRBJ1-2, with unresolved D. The ends were cut back, 4 bases at V and 5 bases at J, with 5 bases in the middle. The germline gives CDR1 MNHEY, CDR2 SVGAGI. The CDR3 has 11 amino acids. DNA of the CDR3: TGTGCCAGCAGTTCCTCTTATGGCTACACCTTC. Translated: CASSSSYGYTF.

This clone was seen only a few times. The CDR3 loop reads CASTRGHAAGELFF. The CDR3 DNA sequence: TGTGCCAGCACCCGGGGCCATGCCGCCGGGGAGCTGTTTTTT. The gene calls are TRBV6-5 and TRBJ2-2; D tentatively reads TRBD1 or TRBD2 (5 bases each). With 7 bases removed from V and 6 bases from J, the gap between germline ends came to 15 bases. CDR3 length: 14 amino acids. CDR1 and CDR2 from the germline V gene are MNHEY and SVGAGI.

The chain has TRBV6-6 and TRBJ2-2; tentative D call: TRBD2 (6 bases). V was shortened by 4 bases and J by 2 bases, with 14 bases between the two germline ends. CDR3 length: 16 amino acids. Germline CDR1 MNHNY, CDR2 SVGAGI (reference sequence). In DNA, the CDR3 is TGTGCCAGCAGTTCATCGGGGGTCGGAAACACCGGGGAGCTGTTTTTT. It encodes CASSSSGVGNTGELFF.

J is TRBJ1-1 and V is TRBV6-1; no firm D call. The V and J ends lost 2 bases and 3 bases respectively, with 4 bases between them. The CDR3 runs to 12 residues. CDR1 and CDR2 (germline): MNHNS, SASEGT. DNA of the CDR3: TGTGCCAGCAGTGAACTCTACACTGAAGCTTTCTTT. It yields the protein CASSELYTEAFF.

J is TRBJ2-2 and V is TRBV24-1; either TRBD1 or TRBD2 may supply D (5 bases each). V was pared by 5 bases and J by 5 bases, with 11 bases between. CDR3 length: 14 residues. Germline V gene lookup returns CDR1 KGHDR and CDR2 SFDVKD. CDR3 sequence reads: CATSVPGSTGELFF. In nucleotides, the CDR3 is TGTGCCACCAGTGTACCAGGGAGTACCGGGGAGCTGTTTTTT.

This chain connects TRBV18 to TRBJ1-1; the D gene is possibly TRBD1 (5 bases). The CDR3 has 14 amino acids. V was trimmed by 6 bases and J by 4 bases, leaving 15 bases between them. Germline V gene data show CDR1 as KGHSH and CDR2 as LQKENI. The CDR3 is CASSPNQGSTEAFF. DNA of the CDR3: TGTGCCAGCTCCCCTAATCAGGGTAGCACTGAAGCTTTCTTT. The whole variable domain, remainder taken from reference TRBV18 and TRBJ1-1, is NAGVMQNPRHLVRRRGQEARLRCSPMKGHSHVYWYRQLPEEGLKFMVYLQKENIIDESGMPKERFSAEFPKEGPSILRIQQVVRGDSAAYFCASSPNQGSTEAFFGQGTRLTVV.

The chain has TRBV19 and TRBJ1-4; D unclear. Germline V gene sequence: CDR1 LNHDA, CDR2 SQIVND (reference sequence). The V end lost 0 bases, the J end lost 8 bases, and 7 bases lay between the germline ends. The CDR3 sequence is 13 residues long. CDR3 protein: CASSIDPQEKLFF. In nucleotides, the CDR3 is TGTGCCAGTAGTATAGATCCTCAGGAAAAACTGTTTTTT. The variable domain in full, completed from reference TRBV19 and TRBJ1-4, reads DGGITQSPKYLFRKEGQNVTLSCEQNLNHDAMYWYRQDPGQGLRLIYYSQIVNDFQKGDIAEGYSVSREKKESFPLTVTSAQKNPTAFYLCASSIDPQEKLFFGSGTQLSVL.

This clone showed up just a few times. This rearrangement joins TRBV30 to TRBJ1-1, with D possibly TRBD1 on 5 matching bases. V was cut by 4 bases and J by 3 bases, with 18 bases left in between. This CDR3 comprises 15 residues. Germline CDR1 GTSNPN, CDR2 SVGIG (reference sequence). The CDR3 reads CAWTYRLGTYTEAFF. CDR3 in DNA: TGTGCCTGGACATACCGGTTAGGGACTTACACTGAAGCTTTCTTT.

The V and J genes are TRBV11-2 and TRBJ2-3; TRBD2 matches 8 bases. Germline V gives CDR1 SGHAT, CDR2 FQNNGV. The junction had 2 bases not matched to a gene; V was cut back by 2 bases and J by 4 bases. The CDR3 is 14 residues long. The CDR3 DNA follows: TGTGCCAGCAGCTTACGGGGGGGTGCAGATACGCAGTATTTT. It yields the protein CASSLRGGADTQYF.

This clone was seen only a few times. Distinct nucleotide sequences in the sample also encode this CDR3. The CDR3 DNA reads TGCGCCAGCAGCCTGACCACAGATACGCAGTATTTT. Translation gives CASSLTTDTQYF. The rearrangement links TRBV5-1 to TRBJ2-3; D is unclear. There are 12 residues in the CDR3. Germline V gene data show CDR1 as SGHRS and CDR2 as YFSETQ. Trimming took 4 bases from V and 2 from J, leaving 5 bases between them.